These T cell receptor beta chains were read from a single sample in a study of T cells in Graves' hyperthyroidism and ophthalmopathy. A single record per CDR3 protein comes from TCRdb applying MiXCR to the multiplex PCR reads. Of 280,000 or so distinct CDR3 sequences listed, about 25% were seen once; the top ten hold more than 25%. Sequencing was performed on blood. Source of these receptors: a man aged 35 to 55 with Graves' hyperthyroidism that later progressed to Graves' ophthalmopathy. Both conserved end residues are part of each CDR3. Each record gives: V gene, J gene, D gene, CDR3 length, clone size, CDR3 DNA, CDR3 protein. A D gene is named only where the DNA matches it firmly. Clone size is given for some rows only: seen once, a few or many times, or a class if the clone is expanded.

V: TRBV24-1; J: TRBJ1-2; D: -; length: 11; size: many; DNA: TGTGCCCTACAGGGTAACTATGGCTACACCTTC; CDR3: CALQGNYGYTF
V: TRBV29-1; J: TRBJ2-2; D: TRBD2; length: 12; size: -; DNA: TGCAGCGTTGCTGGGGGGGCCGGGGAGCTGTTTTTT; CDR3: CSVAGGAGELFF
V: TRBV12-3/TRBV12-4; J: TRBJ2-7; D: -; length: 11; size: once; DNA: TGTGCCAGCGGACAGCTCCGAGAGCAGTACTTC; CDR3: CASGQLREQYF
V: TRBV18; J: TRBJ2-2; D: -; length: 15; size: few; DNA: TGTGCCAGCTCACCAGTCGGAGAGGCCACCGGGGAGCTGTTTTTT; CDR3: CASSPVGEATGELFF
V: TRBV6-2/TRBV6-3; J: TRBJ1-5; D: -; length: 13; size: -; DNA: TGTGCCAGCAGTTATCCGGGGCATCAGCCCCAGCATTTT; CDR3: CASSYPGHQPQHF
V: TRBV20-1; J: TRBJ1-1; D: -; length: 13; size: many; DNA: TGCAGTGCTAGAGATCGGCCCACATGGGAAGCTTTCTTT; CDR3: CSARDRPTWEAFF
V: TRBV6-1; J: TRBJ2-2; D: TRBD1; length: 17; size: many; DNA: TGTGCCAGCAGCCGCAGGTTAACCGGGACAGGCGCCGGGGAGCTGTTTTTT; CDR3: CASSRRLTGTGAGELFF
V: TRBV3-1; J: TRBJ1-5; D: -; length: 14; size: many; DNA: TGTGCCAGCAGCCCGTTGGGTAGCAATCAGCCCCAGCATTTT; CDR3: CASSPLGSNQPQHF
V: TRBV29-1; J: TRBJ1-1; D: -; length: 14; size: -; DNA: TGCAGCGTTGCTATGCTTACCATGAACACTGAAGCTTTCTTT; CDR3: CSVAMLTMNTEAFF
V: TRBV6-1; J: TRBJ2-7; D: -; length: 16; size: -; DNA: TGTGCCAGCAGTGGAACTATACAGGGTGTCCTAGGGGAGCAGTACTTC; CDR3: CASSGTIQGVLGEQYF
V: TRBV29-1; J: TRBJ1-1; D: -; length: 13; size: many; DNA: TGCAGCGTTGAAATGGGGGGGAACACTGAAGCTTTCTTT; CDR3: CSVEMGGNTEAFF
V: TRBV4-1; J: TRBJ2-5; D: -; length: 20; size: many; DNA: TGCGCCAGCAGCCAAGATCGGGGATTTCGACTAGGAGGATCTGGAGAGACCCAGTACTTC; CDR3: CASSQDRGFRLGGSGETQYF
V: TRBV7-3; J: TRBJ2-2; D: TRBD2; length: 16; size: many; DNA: TGTGCCAGCAGCTTAACGGGAGGGCTTGAGACCGGGGAGCTGTTTTTT; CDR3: CASSLTGGLETGELFF
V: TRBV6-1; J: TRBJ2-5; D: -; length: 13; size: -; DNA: TGTGCCAGCAGCCGCCGTGTACGGGAGACCCAGTACTTC; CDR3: CASSRRVRETQYF
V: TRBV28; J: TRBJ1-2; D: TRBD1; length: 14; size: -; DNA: TGTGCCAGCAGTTTAGGGACAGGGCCCTATGGCTACACCTTC; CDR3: CASSLGTGPYGYTF
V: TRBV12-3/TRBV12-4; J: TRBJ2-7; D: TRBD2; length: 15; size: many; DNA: TGTGCCAGCAGTTCTTGGACTAGCGGCTCCTACGAGCAGTACTTC; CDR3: CASSSWTSGSYEQYF
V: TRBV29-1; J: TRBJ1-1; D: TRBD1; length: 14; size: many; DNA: TGCAGCGCCCGACAGGGAATATTGGACACTGAAGCTTTCTTT; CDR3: CSARQGILDTEAFF
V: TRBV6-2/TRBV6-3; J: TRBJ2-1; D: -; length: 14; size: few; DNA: TGTGCCAGCGGCCGGGGCTCATTTTACAATGAGCAGTTCTTC; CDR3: CASGRGSFYNEQFF
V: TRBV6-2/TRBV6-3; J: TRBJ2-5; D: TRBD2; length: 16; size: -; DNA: TGTGCCAGCAGTTGCGAGACTAGCGGGATCCAAGAGACCCAGTACTTC; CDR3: CASSCETSGIQETQYF
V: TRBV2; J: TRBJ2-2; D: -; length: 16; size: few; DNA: TGTGCCAGCAGTGAAGTACTGCGGGAGAACACCGGGGAGCTGTTTTTT; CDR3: CASSEVLRENTGELFF
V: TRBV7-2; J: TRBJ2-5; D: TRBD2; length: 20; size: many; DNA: TGTGCCAGCAGCTCCAGCCCCAGGTCTACGACTAGCGGGAGACAGGGGACCCAGTACTTC; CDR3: CASSSSPRSTTSGRQGTQYF
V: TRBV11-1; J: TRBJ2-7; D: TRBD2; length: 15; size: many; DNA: TGTGCCAGCAGCGGCGGACTAGCGGCCTCCTACGAGCAGTACTTC; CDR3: CASSGGLAASYEQYF
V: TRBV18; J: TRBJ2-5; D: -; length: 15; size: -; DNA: TGTGCCAGCTCTCTACTTCAGGGGAAGTGGGAGACCCAGTACTTC; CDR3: CASSLLQGKWETQYF
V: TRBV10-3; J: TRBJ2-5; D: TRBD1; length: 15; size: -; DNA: TGTGCCATATCTCCGGGACAGGGTCGCCAAGAGACCCAGTACTTC; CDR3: CAISPGQGRQETQYF
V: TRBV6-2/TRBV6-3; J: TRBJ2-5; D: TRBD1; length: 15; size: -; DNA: TGTGCCAGCAGTTACGGGGACAGACTCCAAGAGACCCAGTACTTC; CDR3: CASSYGDRLQETQYF
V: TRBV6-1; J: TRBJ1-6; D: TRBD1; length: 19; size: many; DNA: TGTGCCAGCAGTGCCACCTCCGGGACAGGGGGTTTGGTGAATTCACCCCTCCACTTT; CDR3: CASSATSGTGGLVNSPLHF
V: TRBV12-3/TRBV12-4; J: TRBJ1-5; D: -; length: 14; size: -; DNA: TGTGCCAGCAGTTTCGGGTTAGGCAATCAGCCCCAGCATTTT; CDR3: CASSFGLGNQPQHF
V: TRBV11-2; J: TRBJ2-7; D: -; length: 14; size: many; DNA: TGTGCCAGCAGCCCCGGGACCGCGGGGAGCGAGCAGTACTTC; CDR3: CASSPGTAGSEQYF
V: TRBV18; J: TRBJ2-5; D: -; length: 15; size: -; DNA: TGTGCCAGCTCACCGAACCAGGGGCTTAAAGAGACCCAGTACTTC; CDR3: CASSPNQGLKETQYF
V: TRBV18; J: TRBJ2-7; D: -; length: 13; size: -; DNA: TGTGCCAGCCGATTAACAGGGTTCAACGAGCAGTACTTC; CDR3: CASRLTGFNEQYF
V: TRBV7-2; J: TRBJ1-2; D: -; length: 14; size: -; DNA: TGTGCCAGCAGCTTAGGAGGGTTTCTGTATGGCTACACCTTC; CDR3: CASSLGGFLYGYTF